One sample yielded the 12 T cell receptor beta chains listed below, sequenced in a study of identical twins. TCRdb used MiXCR to reprocess the 5' RACE reads, holding one entry per CDR3 protein. The sample carries about 530,000 distinct CDR3 sequences, around 15% recorded once. The same sample was also used in a study of yellow fever vaccine responses in identical twins.

The sequencing sample was made of CD4+ T cells sorted from blood. The receptors stem from a woman between 18 and 29 years old in good health.

This clonotype was counted many times. This CDR3 is CASSFVGNQPQHF. Here the CDR3 DNA reads TGTGCCAGCAGTTTTGTGGGCAATCAGCCCCAGCATTTT. The chain uses TRBV12-3 or TRBV12-4 and TRBJ1-5; D gene unclear. The CDR3 runs 13 residues. Trimming removed 3 bases at V and 2 bases at J, with 5 bases between.

This clonotype was seen a handful of times. The V call is TRBV18, the J call TRBJ2-7; TRBD1 might be the D (5 bases). Trimming took 6 bases from V and 1 from J, leaving 10 bases between them. CDR1 is KGHSH and CDR2 is LQKENI in the germline V gene. CDR3 length equals 13 residues. The CDR3 loop is CASSLGASYEQYV. The CDR3 coding sequence is TGTGCCAGCTCGTTAGGGGCGTCCTACGAGCAGTACGTC.

There are a few counts of this clonotype. J is TRBJ2-3 and V is TRBV12-3 or TRBV12-4; D may be TRBD2 (5 bases). Trimming took 7 bases from V and 3 from J, leaving 17 bases between them. This CDR3 contains 15 residues. The chain's CDR3 is CASTHREFRTDTQYF. DNA for the CDR3: TGTGCCAGCACCCACCGGGAATTCCGTACAGATACGCAGTATTTT.

The CDR3 is CSATPPGRTQYF. CDR3 nucleotide sequence: TGCAGTGCTACCCCGCCCGGAAGGACCCAGTACTTC. The chain employs TRBV20-1 and TRBJ2-5; D gene uncertain. V lost 4 bases and J lost 7, with 13 bases in between. The CDR3 extends over 12 amino acids. Germline CDR1 DFQATT, CDR2 SNEGSKA (reference sequence).

The chain links TRBV29-1 to TRBJ2-3; 7 bases are a match to TRBD2. Germline lookup yields CDR1 SQVTM and CDR2 ANQGSEA. J was trimmed by 0 bases and V by 6 bases; bases with no gene match: 6. The CDR3 covers 14 residues. The CDR3 nucleotides read TGCAGCGTAGAGACAGCGGGAAGCACAGATACGCAGTATTTT. The encoded protein is CSVETAGSTDTQYF.

The V and J genes are TRBV11-2 and TRBJ2-5, with 8 bases fitting TRBD2. This CDR3 contains 15 residues. Germline trimming cut 0 bases from V and 5 bases from J; bases unmatched to any gene: 5. Germline V gives CDR1 SGHAT, CDR2 FQNNGV. The DNA of the CDR3 is TGTGCCAGCAGCTTAGAGGCGGGGGGCGGGGAGACCCAGTACTTC. Protein sequence: CASSLEAGGGETQYF.

This clonotype has only one observation. V gene TRBV10-1 combines with J gene TRBJ2-1, with 7 positions matching TRBD2. The CDR3 extends over 13 amino acids. Germline CDR1 WNHNN, CDR2 SYGVQD (reference sequence). The V gene end was trimmed by 3 bases and the J gene end by 12 bases; junction bases not matched to a gene: 8. CDR3 region: CASSDVGSGGQFF. The DNA for the CDR3 is TGCGCCAGCAGTGATGTGGGGTCGGGGGGGCAGTTCTTC.

The chain uses TRBV15 and TRBJ1-1; no firm D call. The CDR3 runs to 14 residues. V was clipped by 0 bases and J by 3 bases, with 8 bases between them. CDR1 and CDR2 from the germline V gene are LNHNV and YYDKDF (reference sequence). The CDR3 coding sequence is TGTGCCACCAGCAGAGATGCCCGGGACACTGAAGCTTTCTTT. It is translated as CATSRDARDTEAFF.

Many counts were recorded for this clonotype. The gene calls are TRBV5-6 and TRBJ2-1; D is perhaps TRBD1 (6 bases). This CDR3 region has 15 residues. Trimming shortened V by 2 bases and J by 4 bases, and 13 bases separated the two germline ends. Germline CDR1 SGHDT, CDR2 YYEEEE. In DNA, the CDR3 is TGTGCCAGCAGCTTCGACAGGAACCTTTACAATGAGCAGTTCTTC. Encoded protein: CASSFDRNLYNEQFF. Looking up the rest from reference TRBV5-6 and TRBJ2-1 gives the full variable domain: DAGVTQSPTHLIKTRGQQVTLRCSPKSGHDTVSWYQQALGQGPQFIFQYYEEEERQRGNFPDRFSGHQFPNYSSELNVNALLLGDSALYLCASSFDRNLYNEQFFGPGTRLTVL.

This clonotype was detected only a few times. The rearrangement links TRBV20-1 to TRBJ2-7; either TRBD1 or TRBD2 may supply D (5 bases each). Germline assignment: CDR1 DFQATT and CDR2 SNEGSKA (reference sequence). The CDR3 is 16 amino acids. Between the trimmed V and J ends, which lost 0 bases and 3 bases, there was a span of 18 bases. CDR3 DNA: TGCAGTGCTAGAGATCAGAGGCTGCCGGGACGCTACGAGCAGTACGTC. Protein sequence: CSARDQRLPGRYEQYV.

This clonotype has only a few counts. The rearrangement joins TRBV4-2 to TRBJ2-7, with TRBD2 as a possible D gene (5 bases). In germline, CDR1 is LGHNA, CDR2 YNFKEQ. Trimming took off 0 bases at V and 2 bases at J, with 11 bases between the two ends. The length of the CDR3 is 15 residues. The CDR3: CASSQDLAPTYEQYF. The CDR3, as DNA: TGTGCCAGCAGCCAAGATCTAGCCCCCACCTACGAGCAGTACTTC.

This clonotype has a count of ten or more. CDR3 loop: CASSLRGGQPQHF. The DNA of the CDR3 is TGTGCCAGCAGTTTACGTGGGGGTCAGCCCCAGCATTTT. The chain couples TRBV12-3 or TRBV12-4 to TRBJ1-5, with D maybe TRBD1 (5 bases). This CDR3 spans 13 amino acids. V was shortened by 2 bases and J by 6 bases, with 8 bases between the two germline ends.